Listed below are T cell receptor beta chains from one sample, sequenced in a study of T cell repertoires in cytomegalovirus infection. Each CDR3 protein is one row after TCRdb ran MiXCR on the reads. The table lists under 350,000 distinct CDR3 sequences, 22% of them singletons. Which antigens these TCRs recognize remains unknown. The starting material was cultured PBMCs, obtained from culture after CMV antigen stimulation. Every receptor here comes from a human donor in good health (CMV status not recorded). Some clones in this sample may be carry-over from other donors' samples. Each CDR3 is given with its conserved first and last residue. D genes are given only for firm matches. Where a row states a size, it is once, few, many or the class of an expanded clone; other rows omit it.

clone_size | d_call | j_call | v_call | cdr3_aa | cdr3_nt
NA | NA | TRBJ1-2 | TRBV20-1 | CSARDSREAGYTF | TGCAGTGCTAGAGATTCCAGGGAGGCTGGCTACACCTTC
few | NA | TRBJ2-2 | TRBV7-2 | CASSRDSTGELFF | TGTGCCAGCAGCCGGGACTCAACCGGGGAGCTGTTTTTT
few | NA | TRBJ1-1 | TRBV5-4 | CASSLLQGFDTEAFF | TGTGCCAGCAGCTTGTTGCAGGGTTTTGACACTGAAGCTTTCTTT
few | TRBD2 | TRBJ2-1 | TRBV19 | CASSQTSHEQFF | TGTGCCAGTAGTCAGACTAGCCATGAGCAGTTCTTC
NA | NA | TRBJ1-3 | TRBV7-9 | CASSLAETGNTIYF | TGTGCCAGCAGCTTAGCGGAGACAGGAAACACCATATATTTT
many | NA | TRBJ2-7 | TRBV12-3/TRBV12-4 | CASSYGPLYEQYF | TGTGCCAGCAGCTATGGACCCCTCTACGAGCAGTACTTC
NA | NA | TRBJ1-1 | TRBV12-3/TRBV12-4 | CAGGARQGTEAFF | TGTGCCGGCGGCGCGCGGCAGGGCACTGAAGCTTTCTTT
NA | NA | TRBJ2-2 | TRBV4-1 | CASSQEPRAANTGELFF | TGCGCCAGCAGCCAAGAGCCCCGCGCCGCGAACACCGGGGAGCTGTTTTTT
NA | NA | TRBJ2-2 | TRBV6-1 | CASSVWQNTGELFF | TGTGCCAGCAGTGTCTGGCAGAACACCGGGGAGCTGTTTTTT
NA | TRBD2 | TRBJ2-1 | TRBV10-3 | CAISESGLAGNEQFF | TGTGCCATCAGTGAGTCGGGACTAGCGGGAAATGAGCAGTTCTTC
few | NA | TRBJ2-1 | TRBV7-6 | CASSPGVGRIEQFF | TGTGCCAGCAGCCCAGGGGTCGGGCGGATTGAGCAGTTCTTC
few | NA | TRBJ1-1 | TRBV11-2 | CASSSGLNTEAFF | TGTGCCAGCAGCTCCGGATTGAACACTGAAGCTTTCTTT
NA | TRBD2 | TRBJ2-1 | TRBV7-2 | CASSLTGTNNEQFF | TGTGCCAGCAGCTTAACCGGGACTAACAATGAGCAGTTCTTC
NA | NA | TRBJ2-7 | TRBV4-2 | CASSQEVTSASYEQYF | TGTGCCAGCAGCCAAGAGGTGACTTCAGCCTCCTACGAGCAGTACTTC
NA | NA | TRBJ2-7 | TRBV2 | CASKRSGTDYEQYF | TGTGCCAGCAAGCGGTCAGGGACGGACTACGAGCAGTACTTC
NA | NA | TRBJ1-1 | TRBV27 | CASSRGGLLSAEAFF | TGTGCCAGCAGTCGGGGGGGGCTGCTTTCCGCTGAAGCTTTCTTT
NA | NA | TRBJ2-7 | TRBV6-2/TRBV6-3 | CASSWAGYEQYF | TGTGCCAGCAGTTGGGCCGGGTACGAGCAGTACTTC
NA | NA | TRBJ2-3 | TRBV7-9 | CASSVQSTDTQYF | TGTGCCAGCAGCGTACAGAGCACAGATACGCAGTATTTT
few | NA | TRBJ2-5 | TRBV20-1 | CSATSSIGQSGGTQYF | TGCAGTGCTACTTCCTCGATCGGACAGTCTGGTGGGACCCAGTACTTC
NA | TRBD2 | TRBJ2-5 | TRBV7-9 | CASSLLSGNHKYF | TGTGCCAGCAGCTTGCTTAGCGGGAACCATAAGTACTTC
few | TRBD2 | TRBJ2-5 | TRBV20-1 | CSARIRRTSKIQETQYF | TGCAGTGCTAGGATTAGAAGGACTAGCAAAATCCAAGAGACCCAGTACTTC
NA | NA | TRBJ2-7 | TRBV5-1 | CASSLEVGRVEQYF | TGCGCCAGCAGCTTGGAGGTGGGCAGGGTAGAGCAGTACTTC
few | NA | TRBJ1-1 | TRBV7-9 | CASGRGTMNTEAFF | TGTGCCAGCGGCAGGGGTACTATGAACACTGAAGCTTTCTTT
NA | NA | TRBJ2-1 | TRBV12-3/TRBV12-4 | CASSSGLVVSYNEQFF | TGTGCCAGCAGTTCTGGGCTAGTAGTCTCCTACAATGAGCAGTTCTTC
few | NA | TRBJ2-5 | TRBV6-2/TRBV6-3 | CASSYVSGGRRTIRETQYF | TGTGCCAGCAGTTACGTATCGGGCGGGCGGAGGACCATCAGGGAGACCCAGTACTTC
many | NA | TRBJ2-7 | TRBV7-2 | CASSGGGGVYYEQYF | TGTGCCAGCAGCGGAGGAGGGGGAGTGTACTACGAGCAGTACTTC
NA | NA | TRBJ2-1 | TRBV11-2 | CASSLALEGFEQFF | TGTGCCAGCAGCTTAGCCCTAGAGGGGTTTGAGCAGTTCTTC
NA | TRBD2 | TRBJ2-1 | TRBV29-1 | CSTFGRGGIEQFF | TGCAGTACATTCGGACGGGGAGGGATTGAGCAGTTCTTC
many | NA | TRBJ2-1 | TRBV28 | CASRSFRGIYNEQFF | TGTGCCAGCAGATCTTTTAGGGGGATTTACAATGAGCAGTTCTTC
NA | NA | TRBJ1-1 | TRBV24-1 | CATRGDGNTEAFF | TGTGCCACTCGGGGTGATGGGAACACTGAAGCTTTCTTT
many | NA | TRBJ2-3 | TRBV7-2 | CASSYSGATDTQYF | TGTGCCAGCAGCTACTCAGGGGCCACAGATACGCAGTATTTT
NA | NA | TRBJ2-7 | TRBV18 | CASSIGGLEQYF | TGTGCCAGCTCGATCGGGGGGCTCGAGCAGTACTTC
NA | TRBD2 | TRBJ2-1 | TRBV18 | CASSPPASGSYNEQFF | TGTGCCAGCTCACCCCCAGCTAGCGGTTCCTACAATGAGCAGTTCTTC
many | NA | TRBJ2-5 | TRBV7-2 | CASSPYAVETQYF | TGTGCCAGCAGCCCGTATGCGGTCGAGACCCAGTACTTC
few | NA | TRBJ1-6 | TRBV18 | CASSQNPGTNNSPLHF | TGTGCCAGCTCACAGAACCCCGGGACAAATAATTCACCCCTCCACTTT
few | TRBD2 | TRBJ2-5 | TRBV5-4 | CASSRTSGKQETQYF | TGTGCCAGCAGTAGGACTAGCGGAAAGCAAGAGACCCAGTACTTC
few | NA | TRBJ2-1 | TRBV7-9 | CASSPPLAFLYNEQFF | TGTGCCAGCAGCCCACCACTGGCGTTTCTCTACAATGAGCAGTTCTTC
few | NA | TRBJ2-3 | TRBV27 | CASSIGRAPDTQYF | TGTGCCAGCAGTATAGGACGAGCGCCAGATACGCAGTATTTT
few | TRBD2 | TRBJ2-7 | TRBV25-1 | CASSDSGTSSEQYF | TGTGCCAGCAGTGATAGCGGGACGTCTAGCGAGCAGTACTTC
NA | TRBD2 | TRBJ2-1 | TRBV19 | CASSIGTSGRGNEQFF | TGTGCCAGTAGTATAGGGACTAGCGGGAGGGGGAATGAGCAGTTCTTC
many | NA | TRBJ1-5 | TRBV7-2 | CASSLGQALGYEPQHF | TGTGCCAGCAGCTTAGGGCAGGCACTCGGTTATGAGCCCCAGCATTTT
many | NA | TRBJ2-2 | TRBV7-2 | CASSLEGTGTGELFF | TGTGCCAGCAGCTTAGAGGGAACAGGCACCGGGGAGCTGTTTTTT
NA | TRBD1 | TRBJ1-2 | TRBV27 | CASSLSGAGGLDYGYTF | TGTGCCAGCAGTTTATCTGGGGCAGGGGGCTTAGACTATGGCTACACCTTC
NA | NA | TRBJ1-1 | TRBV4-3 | CASSQLEMNTEAFF | TGCGCCAGCAGCCAACTGGAGATGAACACTGAAGCTTTCTTT
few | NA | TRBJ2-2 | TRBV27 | CASSPPPGTGELFF | TGTGCCAGCAGTCCCCCCCCCGGGACCGGGGAGCTGTTTTTT
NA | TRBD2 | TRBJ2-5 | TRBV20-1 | CSAREGGGSQETQYF | TGCAGTGCTAGAGAAGGCGGGGGTTCCCAAGAGACCCAGTACTTC
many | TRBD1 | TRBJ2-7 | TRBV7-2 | CASGKGTGGVSIPYEQYF | TGTGCCAGCGGAAAGGGTACAGGGGGCGTCAGCATACCCTACGAGCAGTACTTC
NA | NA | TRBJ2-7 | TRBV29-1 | CSVEMAARGYEQYF | TGCAGCGTTGAGATGGCGGCTCGGGGCTACGAGCAGTACTTC
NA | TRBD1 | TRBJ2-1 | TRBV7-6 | CASSQGTGSREVHEQFF | TGTGCCAGCAGCCAAGGGACAGGGTCCCGGGAGGTCCATGAGCAGTTCTTC
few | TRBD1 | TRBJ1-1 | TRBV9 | CASSPRQGIDTEAFF | TGTGCCAGCAGCCCCAGACAGGGAATAGATACTGAAGCTTTCTTT
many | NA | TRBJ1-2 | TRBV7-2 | CASSLAISRTESPYGYTF | TGTGCCAGCAGCTTAGCGATTTCCAGGACAGAAAGCCCCTATGGCTACACCTTC
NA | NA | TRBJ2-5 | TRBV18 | CASSPEIQGEETQYF | TGTGCCAGCTCACCTGAAATTCAGGGCGAAGAGACCCAGTACTTC
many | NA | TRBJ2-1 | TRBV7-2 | CASSLVRVVEQFF | TGTGCCAGCAGCTTAGTCAGGGTAGTTGAGCAGTTCTTC
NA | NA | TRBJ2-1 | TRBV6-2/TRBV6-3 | CASSPLFLSYNEQFF | TGTGCCAGCAGCCCACTATTCCTCTCCTACAATGAGCAGTTCTTC
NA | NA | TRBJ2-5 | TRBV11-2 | CASSRQGGGGWKVETQYF | TGTGCCAGCAGCCGGCAAGGGGGGGGCGGTTGGAAGGTTGAGACCCAGTACTTC
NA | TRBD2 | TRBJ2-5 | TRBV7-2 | CASSLWTSVRETQYF | TGTGCCAGCAGCCTGTGGACTAGTGTCAGAGAGACCCAGTACTTC
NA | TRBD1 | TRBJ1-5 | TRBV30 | CAWNRGSNQPQHF | TGTGCCTGGAACAGGGGTAGCAATCAGCCCCAGCATTTT
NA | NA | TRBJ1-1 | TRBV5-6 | CASSLAAGLNTEAFF | TGTGCCAGCAGCTTGGCGGCAGGACTTAACACTGAAGCTTTCTTT
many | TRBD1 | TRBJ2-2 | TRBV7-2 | CASSPRQGMNTGELFF | TGTGCCAGCAGCCCCCGACAGGGCATGAACACCGGGGAGCTGTTTTTT